The sequence of this TCR beta chain was determined in a study of blood T cell repertoires in COVID-19. Study details: The origin of the acute and convalescent COVID-19 samples was the United States, Italy and Spain.

The germline CDR1 and CDR2 sequences are LGHDT and YNNKEL (reference sequence). This CDR3 contains 12 residues. Deletions cut 8 bases from V and 6 bases from J, with 13 bases between. Repertoires were generated with immunoSEQ multiplex PCR, while TCRdb's copy carries only in-frame clones and drops some. The repertoire has 150,000 to 200,000 clones, about 87% of them found once; the top ten carry more than 25%. Sequenced sample: peripheral blood. The clonotype originates from a man aged 55 to 70 with acute or convalescent COVID-19. This rearrangement joins TRBV3-1 (or the pseudogene TRBV3-2) to TRBJ1-1; D may be TRBD1 (5 bases). This CDR3 is CASELAGAEAFF. Written as DNA, the CDR3 is TGTGCCAGCGAGCTTGCGGGGGCTGAAGCTTTCTTT.